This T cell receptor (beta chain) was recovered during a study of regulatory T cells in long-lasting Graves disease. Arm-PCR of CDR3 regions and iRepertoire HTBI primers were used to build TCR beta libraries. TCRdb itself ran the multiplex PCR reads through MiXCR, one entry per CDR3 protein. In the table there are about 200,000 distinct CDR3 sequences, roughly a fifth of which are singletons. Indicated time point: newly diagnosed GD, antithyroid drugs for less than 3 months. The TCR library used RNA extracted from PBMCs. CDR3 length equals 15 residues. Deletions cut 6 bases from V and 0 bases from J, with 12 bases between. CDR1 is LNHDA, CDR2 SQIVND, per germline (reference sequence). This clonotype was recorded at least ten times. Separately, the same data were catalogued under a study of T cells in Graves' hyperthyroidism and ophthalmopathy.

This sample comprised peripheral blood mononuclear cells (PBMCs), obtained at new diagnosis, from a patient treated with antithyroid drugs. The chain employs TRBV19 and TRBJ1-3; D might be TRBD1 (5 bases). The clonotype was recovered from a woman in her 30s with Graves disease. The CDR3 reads CASRPLGGSGNTIYF. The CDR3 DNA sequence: TGTGCCAGTAGACCACTCGGGGGCTCTGGAAACACCATATATTTT.